The rows below give T cell receptor beta chains drawn from one sample of a study of OX40 agonist ivuxolimab in advanced cancers. Profiled with immunoSEQ multiplex PCR; TCRdb holds only in-frame clones, not every one. The sample includes 72,000 or so clones, 88% of them seen just once. Sequenced material: CD4+ or CD8+ T cells sorted from blood, taken in a trial of the OX40 agonist ivuxolimab. The receptors derive from an adult with an advanced solid tumor such as melanoma, head and neck, liver or kidney cancer. Each CDR3 is given with its conserved first and last residue. The listing skips clone size in some rows; elsewhere it reads once, few, many or a size class.

v_call,j_call,clone_size,cdr3_aa
TRBV29-1,TRBJ1-5,once,CSVRSGPNQPQHF
TRBV6-5,TRBJ1-1,-,CVSSPSDRRNEAFF
TRBV7-9,TRBJ2-7,-,CASSLATGLGEQYF
TRBV4-3,TRBJ2-3,-,CASSQYLAGGTDTQYF
TRBV2,TRBJ2-5,once,CASTNGPRGETQYF
TRBV7-2,TRBJ1-2,once,CASSLNRGPGYGYTF
TRBV2,TRBJ2-1,once,CATRARGFSPSLDVVF
TRBV19,TRBJ1-5,-,CASSSGASQPQHF
TRBV5-4,TRBJ2-7,-,CASSPGLADYEQYF
TRBV28,TRBJ2-7,-,CASSQGGAGLSYEQYF
TRBV30,TRBJ2-3,-,CAWSVLADTQYF
TRBV27,TRBJ2-2,-,CASTDRVSNTGELFF
TRBV10-3,TRBJ1-3,-,CAISEKALSGNTIYF